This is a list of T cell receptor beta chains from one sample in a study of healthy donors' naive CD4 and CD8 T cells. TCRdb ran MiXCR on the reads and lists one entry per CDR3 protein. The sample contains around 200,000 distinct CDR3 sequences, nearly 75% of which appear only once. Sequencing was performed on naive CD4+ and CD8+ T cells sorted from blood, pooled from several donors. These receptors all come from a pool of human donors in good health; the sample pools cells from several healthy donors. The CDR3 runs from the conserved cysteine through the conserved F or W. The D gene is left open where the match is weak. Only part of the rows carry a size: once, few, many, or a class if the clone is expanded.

DNA: TGTGCCAGCAGTTTATCCAGGGCCAATCAGCCCCAGCATTTT
CDR3: CASSLSRANQPQHF
J: TRBJ1-5
length: 14
D: NA
size: NA
V: TRBV27

DNA: TGTGCCTGGAGTCTAGAGATTGGCTACACCTTC
CDR3: CAWSLEIGYTF
J: TRBJ1-2
length: 11
D: NA
size: once
V: TRBV30

DNA: TGCAGCGCCGCGGGCGGGAGCGTGGAGACCCAGTACTTC
CDR3: CSAAGGSVETQYF
J: TRBJ2-5
length: 13
D: TRBD2
size: NA
V: TRBV29-1

DNA: TGTGCCAGCAGCTCGCCGGGAGGTATCGGCACCGGGGAGCTGTTTTTT
CDR3: CASSSPGGIGTGELFF
J: TRBJ2-2
length: 16
D: TRBD2
size: few
V: TRBV11-2

DNA: TGTGCCAGCTCGAAGACAGGGAGTACCTCTGGGGCCAACGTCCTGACTTTC
CDR3: CASSKTGSTSGANVLTF
J: TRBJ2-6
length: 17
D: TRBD1
size: few
V: TRBV19

DNA: TGCAGCACCTCACAGCGGGAAGGGGGAGAGACCCAGTACTTC
CDR3: CSTSQREGGETQYF
J: TRBJ2-5
length: 14
D: NA
size: NA
V: TRBV29-1

DNA: TGCAGCGTGGGGGAACAAGGGACACCCCAGTACTTC
CDR3: CSVGEQGTPQYF
J: TRBJ2-5
length: 12
D: NA
size: NA
V: TRBV29-1

DNA: TGTGCCAGCAGCTTGCTCGGCAATGGCTACACCTTC
CDR3: CASSLLGNGYTF
J: TRBJ1-2
length: 12
D: NA
size: NA
V: TRBV7-9

DNA: TGCGCCAGCAGCTCACGGACTAGCGGGAGGGAGGGTTCACAGTATTTT
CDR3: CASSSRTSGREGSQYF
J: TRBJ2-3
length: 16
D: TRBD2
size: few
V: TRBV5-1

DNA: TGTGCCAGCAGCAAAGCGCAGGGACAGACAGGCAATGAGCAGTTCTTC
CDR3: CASSKAQGQTGNEQFF
J: TRBJ2-1
length: 16
D: NA
size: NA
V: TRBV21-1

DNA: TGTGCCAGCAGAGTAAGAGACCGCACTAACTATGGCTACACCTTC
CDR3: CASRVRDRTNYGYTF
J: TRBJ1-2
length: 15
D: NA
size: NA
V: TRBV6-5

DNA: TGTGCCAGCAATCCAGCGGGAGGGCCCGGGCGCTCCTACAATGAGCAGTTCTTC
CDR3: CASNPAGGPGRSYNEQFF
J: TRBJ2-1
length: 18
D: TRBD2
size: NA
V: TRBV6-5

DNA: TGCGCCAGCAGCTTGGTCCACTCGAGCTCCTACGAGCAGTACTTC
CDR3: CASSLVHSSSYEQYF
J: TRBJ2-7
length: 15
D: NA
size: NA
V: TRBV5-1

DNA: TGTGCCAGCCGTAAAGGTCTGACAGGGGATCTGCATGGCTACACCTTC
CDR3: CASRKGLTGDLHGYTF
J: TRBJ1-2
length: 16
D: TRBD1
size: NA
V: TRBV19

DNA: TGCGCCAGCAGCTGGATGACTAGCGGGAACGAGCAGTACTTC
CDR3: CASSWMTSGNEQYF
J: TRBJ2-7
length: 14
D: TRBD2
size: NA
V: TRBV5-1

DNA: TGTGCCAGCAGACCGGGACTCACCTCTGAGGCCAACGTCCTGACTTTC
CDR3: CASRPGLTSEANVLTF
J: TRBJ2-6
length: 16
D: NA
size: NA
V: TRBV27

DNA: TGCAGCGTTGAAGTTAGGTCCAACACTGAAGCTTTCTTT
CDR3: CSVEVRSNTEAFF
J: TRBJ1-1
length: 13
D: NA
size: few
V: TRBV29-1

DNA: TGTGCCAGCAGGCTGATGGGACTAGCCTACGAGCAGTACTTC
CDR3: CASRLMGLAYEQYF
J: TRBJ2-7
length: 14
D: TRBD2
size: NA
V: TRBV12-3/TRBV12-4

DNA: TGCGCCAGCAGCTTGGCCGGGGGACTAGCGGGAGATGAGCAGTTCTTC
CDR3: CASSLAGGLAGDEQFF
J: TRBJ2-1
length: 16
D: TRBD2
size: NA
V: TRBV5-1

DNA: TGCAGTGCTCTGAACCCAGAGGGGGGCTATGGCTACACCTTC
CDR3: CSALNPEGGYGYTF
J: TRBJ1-2
length: 14
D: NA
size: NA
V: TRBV20-1

DNA: TGCAGCGTTGAAGGGCGGACGGGGACTCTGTACCAAGAGACCCAGTACTTC
CDR3: CSVEGRTGTLYQETQYF
J: TRBJ2-5
length: 17
D: NA
size: NA
V: TRBV29-1

DNA: TGTGCCAGCAGCCCTGGACAGGGCGGCAATCAGCCCCAGCATTTT
CDR3: CASSPGQGGNQPQHF
J: TRBJ1-5
length: 15
D: TRBD1
size: few
V: TRBV5-6

DNA: TGCGCCAGCAGCCAAGACAAAACAGGGAGCGGCTACACCTTC
CDR3: CASSQDKTGSGYTF
J: TRBJ1-2
length: 14
D: NA
size: few
V: TRBV4-3

DNA: TGTGCCAGCAGCTTAGTTGGGACAGGATCCTACGAGCAGTACTTC
CDR3: CASSLVGTGSYEQYF
J: TRBJ2-7
length: 15
D: TRBD1
size: NA
V: TRBV11-2

DNA: TGTGCCAGCAGCCTAAAGACTAGCCCCTACGAGCAGTACTTC
CDR3: CASSLKTSPYEQYF
J: TRBJ2-7
length: 14
D: TRBD2
size: NA
V: TRBV7-9

DNA: TGTGCCAGCAGCTTAACTAGCTCCTACGAGCAGTACTTC
CDR3: CASSLTSSYEQYF
J: TRBJ2-7
length: 13
D: NA
size: NA
V: TRBV7-9

DNA: TGCAGCGTTCGGGCTGGAAACATTCAGTACTTC
CDR3: CSVRAGNIQYF
J: TRBJ2-4
length: 11
D: NA
size: NA
V: TRBV29-1

DNA: TGCAGCGTGGATGGGACGGACCTGTATGGCTACACCTTC
CDR3: CSVDGTDLYGYTF
J: TRBJ1-2
length: 13
D: NA
size: NA
V: TRBV29-1

DNA: TGCAGCGTTGAAGGGACAGGGGGCAGGGACTATGGCTACACCTTC
CDR3: CSVEGTGGRDYGYTF
J: TRBJ1-2
length: 15
D: TRBD1
size: NA
V: TRBV29-1

DNA: TGTGCCATCAGTGAGCGGCAGGGCGGAGCAGATACGCAGTATTTT
CDR3: CAISERQGGADTQYF
J: TRBJ2-3
length: 15
D: NA
size: NA
V: TRBV10-3

DNA: TGTGCCATCAGGATAGGCAGAGGAGAGGGGGATGAGCAGTTCTTC
CDR3: CAIRIGRGEGDEQFF
J: TRBJ2-1
length: 15
D: NA
size: NA
V: TRBV10-3

DNA: TGTGCCAGCAGTCTCGACAGGGAGTTCACTGAAGCTTTCTTT
CDR3: CASSLDREFTEAFF
J: TRBJ1-1
length: 14
D: TRBD1
size: NA
V: TRBV6-5

DNA: TGTGCCTGGACCGTCGGGCTCTCTGGGGCCAACGTCCTGACTTTC
CDR3: CAWTVGLSGANVLTF
J: TRBJ2-6
length: 15
D: NA
size: NA
V: TRBV30

DNA: TGTGCCAGCAGCGGGGTGGGCAGGAGCGAGCAGTTCTTC
CDR3: CASSGVGRSEQFF
J: TRBJ2-1
length: 13
D: NA
size: NA
V: TRBV14

DNA: TGTGCCAGCAGTGAAGCGGGCGGGGCTGCGGCAGATACGCAGTATTTT
CDR3: CASSEAGGAAADTQYF
J: TRBJ2-3
length: 16
D: NA
size: NA
V: TRBV6-1

DNA: TGTGCTAGTGGTTTGGTAGCGAGCACAGATACGCAGTATTTT
CDR3: CASGLVASTDTQYF
J: TRBJ2-3
length: 14
D: NA
size: NA
V: TRBV12-5

DNA: TGTGCCAGCAGTTACGCCGGCAGCCCATACGAGCAGTACTTC
CDR3: CASSYAGSPYEQYF
J: TRBJ2-7
length: 14
D: NA
size: once
V: TRBV6-5

DNA: TGCAGCGTTGAAAGGGCAGAGTCTAACTATGGCTACACCTTC
CDR3: CSVERAESNYGYTF
J: TRBJ1-2
length: 14
D: NA
size: few
V: TRBV29-1

DNA: TGTGCCAGCAGTTACTCAACAGGGGAAAATTCACCCCTCCACTTT
CDR3: CASSYSTGENSPLHF
J: TRBJ1-6
length: 15
D: TRBD1
size: NA
V: TRBV6-5

DNA: TGTGCCAGCAGCGCTCCGGGCCTAGACGAGCAGTACTTC
CDR3: CASSAPGLDEQYF
J: TRBJ2-7
length: 13
D: NA
size: once
V: TRBV7-8

DNA: TGTGCCAGTAGTATGGTTGGGTGGGGAACTGAAGCTTTCTTT
CDR3: CASSMVGWGTEAFF
J: TRBJ1-1
length: 14
D: NA
size: NA
V: TRBV19

DNA: TGTGCCAGCAGCCCTGGACAGGGGGTGAACACTGAAGCTTTCTTT
CDR3: CASSPGQGVNTEAFF
J: TRBJ1-1
length: 15
D: TRBD1
size: NA
V: TRBV7-8

DNA: TGTGCCAGCAGCTTCCAGGGGGCTCCCTACGAGCAGTACTTC
CDR3: CASSFQGAPYEQYF
J: TRBJ2-7
length: 14
D: TRBD1
size: NA
V: TRBV5-4

DNA: TGTGCCAGCAGTCCTTCGGGGGAGAACAATCAGCCCCAGCATTTT
CDR3: CASSPSGENNQPQHF
J: TRBJ1-5
length: 15
D: NA
size: NA
V: TRBV6-6

DNA: TGTGCCAGCAGCCTGGACAGGACTTGGAACATTCAGTACTTC
CDR3: CASSLDRTWNIQYF
J: TRBJ2-4
length: 14
D: TRBD1
size: NA
V: TRBV12-3/TRBV12-4

DNA: TGTGCCTGGGAAGAAGCGGGAGGGCCTTCGGGCACGGGGTTCTTC
CDR3: CAWEEAGGPSGTGFF
J: TRBJ2-1
length: 15
D: TRBD2
size: once
V: TRBV30

DNA: TGTGCCAGTAGTCCCCTCGGAGAAGTAGCCAAAAACATTCAGTACTTC
CDR3: CASSPLGEVAKNIQYF
J: TRBJ2-4
length: 16
D: NA
size: NA
V: TRBV19

DNA: TGTGCCAGCAGCCCGTCGACAGGGAATTCACCCCTCCACTTT
CDR3: CASSPSTGNSPLHF
J: TRBJ1-6
length: 14
D: TRBD1
size: NA
V: TRBV5-4

DNA: TGCAGCGCCCGGGACACGGATCAGCCCCAGCATTTT
CDR3: CSARDTDQPQHF
J: TRBJ1-5
length: 12
D: NA
size: few
V: TRBV29-1

DNA: TGTGCCAGTATGGGTCAGGGAATCGAGTGGAACTATGGCTACACCTTC
CDR3: CASMGQGIEWNYGYTF
J: TRBJ1-2
length: 16
D: NA
size: NA
V: TRBV19

DNA: TGTGCCAGTAGTATCCCCCACAGGGTGAGGACTGAAGCTTTCTTT
CDR3: CASSIPHRVRTEAFF
J: TRBJ1-1
length: 15
D: NA
size: NA
V: TRBV19

DNA: TGTGCCAGCAGCTCGGGGGGACCGAGCTCCTACAATGAGCAGTTCTTC
CDR3: CASSSGGPSSYNEQFF
J: TRBJ2-1
length: 16
D: TRBD2
size: NA
V: TRBV13

DNA: TGCGCCAGCAGCTCTGGACCGACAGGGGAAACTGAGCAGTTCTTC
CDR3: CASSSGPTGETEQFF
J: TRBJ2-1
length: 15
D: TRBD1
size: once
V: TRBV5-1

DNA: TGTGCCAGCAGTGACCAACTAGCGGGAGCTGGCAATGAGCAGTTCTTC
CDR3: CASSDQLAGAGNEQFF
J: TRBJ2-1
length: 16
D: TRBD2
size: NA
V: TRBV6-5

DNA: TGTGCCAGCAGTTACTCAGGCGGAAACTATGGCTACACCTTC
CDR3: CASSYSGGNYGYTF
J: TRBJ1-2
length: 14
D: NA
size: many
V: TRBV6-5